This T cell receptor (beta chain) originates from a study of identical twins. TCRdb re-called the 5' RACE reads with MiXCR, one entry per CDR3 protein. The sample includes about 240,000 distinct CDR3 sequences, around 7.6% seen only once; the top ten take under 6%. The CDR3 consists of 13 residues. The V end lost 7 bases, the J end lost 10 bases, and 17 bases lay between the germline ends. The V gene's germline CDR1 is MNHNS and CDR2 SASEGT. The sample was also linked to a second study, of yellow fever vaccine responses in identical twins.

This receptor was obtained from a woman younger than 30 in good health. Sequencing was performed on CD8+ T cells sorted from blood. The chain employs TRBV6-1 and TRBJ2-1; D unresolved. CDR3: CASKGTDFLEQFF. DNA for the CDR3: TGTGCCAGCAAAGGAACGGATTTTTTGGAGCAGTTCTTC.